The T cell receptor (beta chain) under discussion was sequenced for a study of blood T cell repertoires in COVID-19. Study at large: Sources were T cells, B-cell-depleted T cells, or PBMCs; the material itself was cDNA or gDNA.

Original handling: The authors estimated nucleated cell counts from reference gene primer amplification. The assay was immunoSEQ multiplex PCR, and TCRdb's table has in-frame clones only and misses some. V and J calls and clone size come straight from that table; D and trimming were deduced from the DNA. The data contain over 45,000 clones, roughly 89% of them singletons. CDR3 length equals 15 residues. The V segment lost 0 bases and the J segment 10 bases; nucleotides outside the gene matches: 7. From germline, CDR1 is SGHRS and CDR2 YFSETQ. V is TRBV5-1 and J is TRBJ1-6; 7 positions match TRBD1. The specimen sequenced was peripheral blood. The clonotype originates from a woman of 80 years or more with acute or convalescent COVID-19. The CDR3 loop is CASSLGQGSRSPLHF. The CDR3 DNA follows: TGCGCCAGCAGCTTGGGACAGGGATCGAGATCACCCCTCCACTTT.